Listed below are T cell receptor beta chains from one sample, sequenced in a study of neurological immune-mediated disorders. Each CDR3 protein is one row after TCRdb ran MiXCR on the 5' RACE reads. Of about 48,000 distinct CDR3 sequences listed, over 20% are singletons. The specimen sequenced was PBMCs. These receptors all come from a woman aged 70-85 years in good health. CDR3s include the opening cysteine and the closing phenylalanine or tryptophan. A D gene is named only where the DNA matches it firmly. Clone size is not always given. Where it is, it says once, few, many or a class for expanded clones.

v_call	clone_size	j_call	d_call	cdr3_nt	cdr3_aa
TRBV5-1	once	TRBJ1-1	-	TGCGCCAGCAGCTTAGCAGGGGCGTACACTGAAGCTTTCTTT	CASSLAGAYTEAFF
TRBV3-1	-	TRBJ2-1	TRBD2	TGTGCCAGCAGCTCCGGACGTGGACGGACTAGCGGGGCGGTGACCAATAGGCAGTTCTTC	CASSSGRGRTSGAVTNRQFF
TRBV25-1	many	TRBJ2-1	TRBD2	TGTGCCAGCAGTGCCACTAGCGAGAAAGAGCAGTTCTTC	CASSATSEKEQFF
TRBV4-1	many	TRBJ2-3	TRBD2	TGCGCCAGCAGCCGGATAGCGGGAGGCAGCAGCACAGATACGCAGTATTTT	CASSRIAGGSSTDTQYF
TRBV5-1	many	TRBJ2-1	-	TGCGCCAGCAGCTTGGGAAGCCCGGTCTACAATGAGCAGTTCTTC	CASSLGSPVYNEQFF
TRBV20-1	many	TRBJ1-2	TRBD1	TGCAGTGGTCTGACAGGGTCGGCTGGCTACACCTTC	CSGLTGSAGYTF
TRBV9	-	TRBJ1-2	-	TGTGCCAGCAGCGTACTGGGCGAAGATGGCTACACCTTC	CASSVLGEDGYTF
TRBV20-1	few	TRBJ2-1	-	TGCAGTGCCAGAGAGGGCCGGAATTTCGATGAGCAGTTCTTC	CSAREGRNFDEQFF
TRBV5-1	many	TRBJ2-7	TRBD1	TGCGCCAGCAGCCGGGACAGGGGGGACGAGCAGTACTTC	CASSRDRGDEQYF
TRBV9	-	TRBJ2-1	TRBD2	TGTGCCAGCAGTCTTCTAGCGGGGGCTTCAGACGGCCACAATGAGCAGTTCTTC	CASSLLAGASDGHNEQFF
TRBV18	-	TRBJ1-5	-	TGTGCCAGCTCGGCCGTAGTCTTGGGGGCAAGCAATCAGCCCCAGCATTTT	CASSAVVLGASNQPQHF
TRBV5-8	many	TRBJ1-6	-	TGTGCCAGCAGCTTGAGTGTCGTTCGGCGGCGAGGCTCACCCCTCCACTTT	CASSLSVVRRRGSPLHF
TRBV5-1	many	TRBJ1-1	-	TGCGCCAGCAGCGAGACAGGATCTGGCACTGAAGCTTTCTTT	CASSETGSGTEAFF
TRBV2	many	TRBJ1-2	TRBD1	TGTGCCAGCGAGACAGGGTCGACCCACTATGGCTACACCTTC	CASETGSTHYGYTF
TRBV7-2	many	TRBJ2-7	-	TGTGCCAGCAGCCCCCATGGGATAACCTACGTCAAGCAGTACTTC	CASSPHGITYVKQYF